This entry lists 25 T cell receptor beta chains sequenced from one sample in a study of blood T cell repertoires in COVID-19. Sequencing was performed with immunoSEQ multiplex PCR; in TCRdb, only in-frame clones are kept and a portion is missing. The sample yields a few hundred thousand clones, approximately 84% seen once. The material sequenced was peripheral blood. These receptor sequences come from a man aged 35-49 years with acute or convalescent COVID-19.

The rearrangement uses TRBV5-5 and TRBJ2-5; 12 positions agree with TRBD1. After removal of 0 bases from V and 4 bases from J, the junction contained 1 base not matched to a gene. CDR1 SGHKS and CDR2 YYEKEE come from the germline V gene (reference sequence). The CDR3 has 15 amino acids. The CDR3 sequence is CASSLGDRGPETQYF. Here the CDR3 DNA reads TGTGCCAGCAGCTTGGGGGACAGGGGGCCAGAGACCCAGTACTTC.

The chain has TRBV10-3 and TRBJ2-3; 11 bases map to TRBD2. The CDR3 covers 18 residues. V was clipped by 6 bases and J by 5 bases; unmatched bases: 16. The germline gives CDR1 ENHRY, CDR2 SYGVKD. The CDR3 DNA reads TGTGCCATCAGAGCGACAGGGGAACTAGCGGGGGTGATAGATACGCAGTATTTT. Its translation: CAIRATGELAGVIDTQYF.

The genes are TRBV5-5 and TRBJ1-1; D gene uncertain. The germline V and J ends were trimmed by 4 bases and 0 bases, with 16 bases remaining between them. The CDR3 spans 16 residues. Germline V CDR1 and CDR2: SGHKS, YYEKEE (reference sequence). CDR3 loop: CASSPRTGGMNTEAFF. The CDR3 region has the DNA TGTGCCAGCAGCCCTAGGACGGGAGGAATGAACACTGAAGCTTTCTTT.

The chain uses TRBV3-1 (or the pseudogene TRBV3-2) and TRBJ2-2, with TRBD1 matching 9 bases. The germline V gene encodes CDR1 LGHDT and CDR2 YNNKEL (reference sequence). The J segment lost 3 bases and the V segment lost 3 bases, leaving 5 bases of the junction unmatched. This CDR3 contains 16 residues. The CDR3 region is CASSHGGTGYTGELFF. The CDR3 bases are TGTGCCAGCAGCCATGGCGGGACAGGGTACACCGGGGAGCTGTTTTTT.

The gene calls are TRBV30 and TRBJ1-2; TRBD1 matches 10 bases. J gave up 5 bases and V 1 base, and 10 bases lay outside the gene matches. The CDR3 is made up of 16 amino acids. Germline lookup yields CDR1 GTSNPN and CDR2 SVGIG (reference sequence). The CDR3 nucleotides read TGTGCCTGGAGTGCCGTAGGGACAGGGGTTATATATGGCTACACCTTC. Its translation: CAWSAVGTGVIYGYTF.

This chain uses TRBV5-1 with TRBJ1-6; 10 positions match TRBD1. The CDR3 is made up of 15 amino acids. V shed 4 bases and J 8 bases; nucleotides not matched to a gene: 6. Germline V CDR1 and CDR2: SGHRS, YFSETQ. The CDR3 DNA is TGCGCCAGCAGCATTTCAGGGACAGGGGATTCACCCCTCCACTTT. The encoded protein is CASSISGTGDSPLHF.

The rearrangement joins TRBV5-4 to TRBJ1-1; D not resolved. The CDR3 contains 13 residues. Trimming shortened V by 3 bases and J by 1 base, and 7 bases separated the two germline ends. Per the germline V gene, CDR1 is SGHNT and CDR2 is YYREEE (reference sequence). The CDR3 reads CASSYSRNTEAFF. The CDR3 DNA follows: TGTGCCAGCAGCTATTCGCGGAACACTGAAGCTTTCTTT.

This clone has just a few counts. The CDR3 nucleotides are TGTGCCACCGCAAACAGGGCTAGCACAGATACGCAGTATTTT. Its translation: CATANRASTDTQYF. The rearrangement joins TRBV19 to TRBJ2-3; TRBD1 might be the D (6 bases). This CDR3 is 14 amino acids long. The V end lost 10 bases, the J end lost 0 bases, and 14 bases lay between the germline ends. Germline-derived CDR1 and CDR2 are LNHDA and SQIVND (reference sequence).

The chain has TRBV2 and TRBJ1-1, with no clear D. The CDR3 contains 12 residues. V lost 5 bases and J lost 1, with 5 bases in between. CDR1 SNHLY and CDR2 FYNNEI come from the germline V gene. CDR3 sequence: CASSRQNTEAFF. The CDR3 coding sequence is TGTGCCAGCAGTAGACAGAACACTGAAGCTTTCTTT.

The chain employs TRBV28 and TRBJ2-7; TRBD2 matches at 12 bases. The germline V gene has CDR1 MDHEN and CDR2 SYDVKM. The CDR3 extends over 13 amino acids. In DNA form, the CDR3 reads TGTGCAATCGGGCTAGCGGGGGGGCGCGAGCAGTACTTC. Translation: CAIGLAGGREQYF.

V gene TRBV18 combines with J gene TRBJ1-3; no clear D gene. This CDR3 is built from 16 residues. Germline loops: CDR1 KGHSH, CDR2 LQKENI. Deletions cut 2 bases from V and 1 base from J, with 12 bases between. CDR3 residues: CASSPFPPGSGNTIYF. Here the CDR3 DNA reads TGTGCCAGCTCACCATTCCCCCCGGGGTCTGGAAACACCATATATTTT.

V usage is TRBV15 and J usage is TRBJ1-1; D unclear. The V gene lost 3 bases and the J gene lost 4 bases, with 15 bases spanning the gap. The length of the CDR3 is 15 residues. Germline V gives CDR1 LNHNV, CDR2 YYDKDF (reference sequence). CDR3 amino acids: CATSSPSRGGTEAFF. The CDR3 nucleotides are TGTGCCACCAGCAGTCCGTCACGGGGAGGCACTGAAGCTTTCTTT.

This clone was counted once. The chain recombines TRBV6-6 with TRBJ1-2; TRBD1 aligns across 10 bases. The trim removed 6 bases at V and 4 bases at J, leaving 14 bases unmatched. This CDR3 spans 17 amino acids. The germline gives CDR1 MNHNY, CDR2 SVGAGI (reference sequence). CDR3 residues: CASSRGSDRGSGYGYTF. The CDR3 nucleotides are TGTGCCAGCAGCCGAGGTTCGGACAGGGGGTCGGGCTATGGCTACACCTTC.

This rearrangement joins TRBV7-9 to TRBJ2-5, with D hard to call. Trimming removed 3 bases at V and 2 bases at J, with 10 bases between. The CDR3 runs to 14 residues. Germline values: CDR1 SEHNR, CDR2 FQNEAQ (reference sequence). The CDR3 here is CASSFRQPQETQYF. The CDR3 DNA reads TGTGCCAGCAGCTTCCGACAACCTCAAGAGACCCAGTACTTC. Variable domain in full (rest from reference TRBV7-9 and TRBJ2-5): DTGVSQNPRHKITKRGQNVTFRCDPISEHNRLYWYRQTLGQGPEFLTYFQNEAQLEKSRLLSDRFSAERPKGSFSTLEIQRTEQGDSAMYLCASSFRQPQETQYFGPGTRLLVL.

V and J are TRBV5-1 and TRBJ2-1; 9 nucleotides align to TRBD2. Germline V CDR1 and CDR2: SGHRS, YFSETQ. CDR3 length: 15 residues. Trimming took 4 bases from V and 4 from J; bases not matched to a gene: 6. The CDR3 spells CASSPGSGGYNEQFF. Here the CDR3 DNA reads TGCGCCAGCAGCCCAGGGAGCGGGGGGTACAATGAGCAGTTCTTC.

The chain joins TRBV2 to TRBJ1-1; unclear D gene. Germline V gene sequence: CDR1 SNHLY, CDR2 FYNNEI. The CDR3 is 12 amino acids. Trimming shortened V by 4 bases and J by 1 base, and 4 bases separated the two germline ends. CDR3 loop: CASSAENTEAFF. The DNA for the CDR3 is TGTGCCAGCAGTGCAGAGAACACTGAAGCTTTCTTT.

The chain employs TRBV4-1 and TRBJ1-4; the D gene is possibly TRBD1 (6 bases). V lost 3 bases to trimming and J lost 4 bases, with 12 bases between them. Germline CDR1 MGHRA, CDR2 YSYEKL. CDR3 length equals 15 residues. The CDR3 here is CASSQGWTDNEKLFF. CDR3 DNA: TGCGCCAGCAGCCAGGGATGGACAGATAATGAAAAACTGTTTTTT.

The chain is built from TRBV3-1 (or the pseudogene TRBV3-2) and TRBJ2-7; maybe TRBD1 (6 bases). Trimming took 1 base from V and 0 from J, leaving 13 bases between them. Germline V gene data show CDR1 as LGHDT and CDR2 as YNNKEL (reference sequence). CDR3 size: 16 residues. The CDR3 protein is CASSQGDRRSSYEQYF. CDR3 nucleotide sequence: TGTGCCAGCAGCCAAGGCGACAGGAGGAGCTCCTACGAGCAGTACTTC.

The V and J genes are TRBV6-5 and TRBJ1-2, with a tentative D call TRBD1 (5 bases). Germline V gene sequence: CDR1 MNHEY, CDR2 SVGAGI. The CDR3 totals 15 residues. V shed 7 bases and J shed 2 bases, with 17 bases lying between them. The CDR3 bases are TGTGCCAGCAACGACGGAGGGGAGCCCAACTATGGCTACACCTTC. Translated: CASNDGGEPNYGYTF.

DNA for the CDR3: TGTGCCATCAGTGACCCCGGGACAGCCAACTATGGCTACACCTTC. Translating gives CAISDPGTANYGYTF. The chain is built from TRBV10-3 and TRBJ1-2; TRBD1 agrees at 7 bases. Germline CDR1 is ENHRY and CDR2 is SYGVKD. After removal of 3 bases from V and 2 bases from J, the junction contained 6 bases not matched to a gene. There are 15 residues in the CDR3.

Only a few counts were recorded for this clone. CDR3 sequence (DNA): TGTGCCAGCAGAAAGCAGGGGGCCTCTGGAAACACCATATATTTT. This encodes CASRKQGASGNTIYF. The rearrangement uses TRBV6-5 and TRBJ1-3; TRBD1 aligns across 8 bases. The CDR3 is 15 residues long. CDR1 MNHEY and CDR2 SVGAGI come from the germline V gene. V lost 6 bases to trimming and J lost 0 bases; unmatched junction nucleotides: 4.

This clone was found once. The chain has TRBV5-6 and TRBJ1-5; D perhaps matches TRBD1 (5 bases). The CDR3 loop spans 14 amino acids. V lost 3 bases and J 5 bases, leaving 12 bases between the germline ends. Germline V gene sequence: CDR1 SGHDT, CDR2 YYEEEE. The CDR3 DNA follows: TGTGCCAGCAGCTCGCAGGGCCAACATCAGCCCCAGCATTTT. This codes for CASSSQGQHQPQHF.

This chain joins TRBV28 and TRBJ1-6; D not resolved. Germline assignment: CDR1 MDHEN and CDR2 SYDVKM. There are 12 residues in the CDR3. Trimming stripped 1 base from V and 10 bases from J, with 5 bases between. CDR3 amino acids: CASSLLRSPLHF. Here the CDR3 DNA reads TGTGCCAGCAGTTTATTGCGATCACCCCTCCACTTT.

CDR3 residues: CATSREGGSDNEQFF. The CDR3 DNA follows: TGTGCCACCAGCAGAGAAGGGGGTTCCGACAATGAGCAGTTCTTC. This chain uses TRBV15 with TRBJ2-1, with a tentative D call TRBD1 (6 bases). The CDR3 sequence is 15 residues long. Trimming pared 0 bases from V and 5 bases from J, leaving 11 bases between. Germline V CDR1 and CDR2: LNHNV, YYDKDF (reference sequence). The full variable domain, completed using reference TRBV15 and TRBJ2-1, is DAMVIQNPRYQVTQFGKPVTLSCSQTLNHNVMYWYQQKSSQAPKLLFHYYDKDFNNEADTPDNFQSRRPNTSFCFLDIRSPGLGDTAMYLCATSREGGSDNEQFFGPGTRLTVL.

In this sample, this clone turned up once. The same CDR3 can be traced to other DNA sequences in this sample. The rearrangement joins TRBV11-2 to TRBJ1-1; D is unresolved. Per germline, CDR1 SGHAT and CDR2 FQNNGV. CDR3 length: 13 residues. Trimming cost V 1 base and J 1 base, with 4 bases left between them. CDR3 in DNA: TGTGCCAGCAGCTTAGGGCAGAACACTGAAGCTTTCTTT. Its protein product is CASSLGQNTEAFF.